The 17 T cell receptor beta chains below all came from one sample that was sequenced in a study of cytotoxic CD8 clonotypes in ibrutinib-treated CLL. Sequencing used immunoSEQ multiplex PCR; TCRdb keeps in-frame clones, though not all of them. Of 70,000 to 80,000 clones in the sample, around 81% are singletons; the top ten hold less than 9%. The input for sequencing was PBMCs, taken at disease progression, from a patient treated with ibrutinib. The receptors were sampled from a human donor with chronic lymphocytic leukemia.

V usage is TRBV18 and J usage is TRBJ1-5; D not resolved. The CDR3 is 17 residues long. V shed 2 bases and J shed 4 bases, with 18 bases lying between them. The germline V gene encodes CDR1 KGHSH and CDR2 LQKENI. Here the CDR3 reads CASSPNSRQIPNQPQHF. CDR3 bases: TGTGCCAGCTCACCAAACTCCAGGCAGATCCCTAATCAGCCCCAGCATTTT.

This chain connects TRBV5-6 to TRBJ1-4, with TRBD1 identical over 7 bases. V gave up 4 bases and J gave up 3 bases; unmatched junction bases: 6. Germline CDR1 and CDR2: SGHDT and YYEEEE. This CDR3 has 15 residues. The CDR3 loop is CASSPRQGPNEKLFF. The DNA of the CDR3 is TGTGCCAGCAGCCCTAGACAGGGTCCTAATGAAAAACTGTTTTTT.

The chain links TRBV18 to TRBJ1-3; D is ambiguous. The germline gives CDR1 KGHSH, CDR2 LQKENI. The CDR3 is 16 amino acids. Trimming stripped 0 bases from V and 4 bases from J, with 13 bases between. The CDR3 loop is CASSPPPGLVGNTIYF. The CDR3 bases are TGTGCCAGCTCACCACCTCCAGGCTTAGTCGGAAACACCATATATTTT.

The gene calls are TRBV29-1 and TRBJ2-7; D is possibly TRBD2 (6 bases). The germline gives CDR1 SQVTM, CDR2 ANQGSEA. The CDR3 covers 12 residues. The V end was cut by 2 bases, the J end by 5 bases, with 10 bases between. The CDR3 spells CSVETSRDEQYF. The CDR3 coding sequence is TGCAGCGTTGAAACTAGCCGGGACGAGCAGTACTTC.

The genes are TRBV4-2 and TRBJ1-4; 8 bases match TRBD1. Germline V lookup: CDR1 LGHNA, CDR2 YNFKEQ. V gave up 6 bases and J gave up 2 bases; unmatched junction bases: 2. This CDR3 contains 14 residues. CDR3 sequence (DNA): TGTGCCAGCAGGCGGACAGGGACTAATGAAAAACTGTTTTTT. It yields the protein CASRRTGTNEKLFF.

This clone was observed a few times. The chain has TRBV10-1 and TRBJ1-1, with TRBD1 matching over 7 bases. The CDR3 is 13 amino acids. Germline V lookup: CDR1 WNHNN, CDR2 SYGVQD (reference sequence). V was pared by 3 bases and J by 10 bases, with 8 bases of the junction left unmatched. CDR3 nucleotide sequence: TGCGCCAGCAGTGATTGGGACAGTTTGCGAGCTTTCTTT. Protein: CASSDWDSLRAFF.

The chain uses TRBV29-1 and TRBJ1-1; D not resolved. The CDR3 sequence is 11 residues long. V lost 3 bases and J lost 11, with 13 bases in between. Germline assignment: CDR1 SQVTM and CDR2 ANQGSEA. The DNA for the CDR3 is TGCAGCGTTGACCGAGGTGGGTGGGCTTTCTTT. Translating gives CSVDRGGWAFF.

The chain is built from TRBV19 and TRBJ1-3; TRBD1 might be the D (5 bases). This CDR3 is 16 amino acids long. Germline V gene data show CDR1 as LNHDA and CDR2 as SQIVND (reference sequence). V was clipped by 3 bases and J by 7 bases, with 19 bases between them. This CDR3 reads CASSIGQPDWGNTIYF. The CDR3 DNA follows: TGTGCCAGTAGTATCGGTCAGCCCGACTGGGGGAACACCATATATTTT.

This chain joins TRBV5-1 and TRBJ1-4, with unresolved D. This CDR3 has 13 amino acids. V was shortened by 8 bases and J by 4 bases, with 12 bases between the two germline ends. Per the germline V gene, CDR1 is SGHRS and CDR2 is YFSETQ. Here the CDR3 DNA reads TGCGCCAGTAGTCGCGCTCATAATGAAAAACTGTTTTTT. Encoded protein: CASSRAHNEKLFF.

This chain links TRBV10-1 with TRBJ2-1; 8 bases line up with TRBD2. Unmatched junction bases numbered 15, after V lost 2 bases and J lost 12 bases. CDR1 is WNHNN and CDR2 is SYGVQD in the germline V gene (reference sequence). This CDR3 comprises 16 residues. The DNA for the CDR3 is TGCGCCAGCAGTGAGCCTAAGAGCGGGGGACGAATGATGCAGTTCTTC. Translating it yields CASSEPKSGGRMMQFF.

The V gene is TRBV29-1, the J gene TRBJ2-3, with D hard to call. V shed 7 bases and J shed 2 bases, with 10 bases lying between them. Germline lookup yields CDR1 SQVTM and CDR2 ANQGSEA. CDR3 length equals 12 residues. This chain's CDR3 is CSARKITDTQYF. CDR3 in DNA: TGCAGCGCAAGGAAGATCACAGATACGCAGTATTTT.

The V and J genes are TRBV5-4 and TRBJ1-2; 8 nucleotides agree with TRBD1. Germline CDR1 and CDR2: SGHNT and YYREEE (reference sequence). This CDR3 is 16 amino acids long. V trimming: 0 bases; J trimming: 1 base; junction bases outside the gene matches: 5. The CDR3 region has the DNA TGTGCCAGCAGCTTGGGACAGGGGAACGTTAACTATGGCTACACCTTC. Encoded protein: CASSLGQGNVNYGYTF. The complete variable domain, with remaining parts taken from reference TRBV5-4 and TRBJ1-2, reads ETGVTQSPTHLIKTRGQQVTLRCSSQSGHNTVSWYQQALGQGPQFIFQYYREEENGRGNFPPRFSGLQFPNYSSELNVNALELDDSALYLCASSLGQGNVNYGYTFGSGTRLTVV.

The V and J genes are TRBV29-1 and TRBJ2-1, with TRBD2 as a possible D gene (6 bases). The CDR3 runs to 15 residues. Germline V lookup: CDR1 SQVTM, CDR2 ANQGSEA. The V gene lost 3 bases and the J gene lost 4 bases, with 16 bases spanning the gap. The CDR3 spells CSVDVSGGLYNEQFF. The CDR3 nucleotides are TGCAGCGTTGATGTTAGCGGAGGACTTTACAATGAGCAGTTCTTC.

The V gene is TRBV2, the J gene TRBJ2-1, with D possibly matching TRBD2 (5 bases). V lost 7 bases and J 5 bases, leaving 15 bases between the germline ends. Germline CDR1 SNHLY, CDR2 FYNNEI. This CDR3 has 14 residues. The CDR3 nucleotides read TGTGCCAGCAATAGGAGGCCTGGGGACAATGAGCAGTTCTTC. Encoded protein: CASNRRPGDNEQFF.

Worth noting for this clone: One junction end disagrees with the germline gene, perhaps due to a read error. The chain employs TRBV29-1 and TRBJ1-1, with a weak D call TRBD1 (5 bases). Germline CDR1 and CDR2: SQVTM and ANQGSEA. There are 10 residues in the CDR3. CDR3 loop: CSAHRRGTCF. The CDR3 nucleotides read TGCAGCGCCCATAGGAGGGGAACTTGTTTT.

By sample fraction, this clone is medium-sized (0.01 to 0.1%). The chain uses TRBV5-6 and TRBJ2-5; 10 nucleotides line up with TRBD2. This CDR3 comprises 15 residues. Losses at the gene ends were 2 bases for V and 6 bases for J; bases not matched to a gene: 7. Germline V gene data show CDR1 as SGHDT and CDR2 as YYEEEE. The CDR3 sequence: CASSLQAGGRQTQYF. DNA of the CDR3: TGTGCCAGCAGCTTACAAGCGGGGGGGCGGCAGACCCAGTACTTC.

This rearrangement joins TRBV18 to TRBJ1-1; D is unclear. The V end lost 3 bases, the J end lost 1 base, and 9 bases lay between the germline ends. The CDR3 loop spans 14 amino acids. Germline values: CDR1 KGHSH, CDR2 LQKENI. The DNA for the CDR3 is TGTGCCAGCTCACCCCGCACCGCGAACACTGAAGCTTTCTTT. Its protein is CASSPRTANTEAFF.